Presented here are 5 T cell receptor beta chains from one specimen sequenced in a study of blood T cell repertoires in COVID-19. Here immunoSEQ multiplex PCR was the method, and the copy in TCRdb shows in-frame clones only, minus some. Here the sample spans about 210,000 clones, about 83% being singletons. Sequences were obtained from peripheral blood. The origin of the receptors is a woman between 40 and 50 years old with active or convalescent COVID-19.

The chain joins TRBV10-3 to TRBJ2-1; 10 positions match TRBD2. With 6 bases clipped from V and 9 bases from J, the junction kept 8 bases outside the gene matches. Germline V lookup: CDR1 ENHRY, CDR2 SYGVKD. The CDR3 length is 14 residues. The CDR3 DNA sequence: TGTGCCATCAGCCCTAGCGGGAGAAAAAGTGAGCAGTTCTTC. Protein product: CAISPSGRKSEQFF.

This chain uses TRBV19 with TRBJ2-2; TRBD1 matches at 10 bases. The ends lost 2 bases at V and 6 bases at J; junction bases unmatched: 6. Germline-derived CDR1 and CDR2 are LNHDA and SQIVND (reference sequence). The CDR3 is made up of 16 amino acids. CDR3 nucleotide sequence: TGTGCCAGTAGTATATCGGGGACAGGGGTGCCCGGGGAGCTGTTTTTT. As protein: CASSISGTGVPGELFF. Looking up the rest from reference TRBV19 and TRBJ2-2 gives the full variable domain: DGGITQSPKYLFRKEGQNVTLSCEQNLNHDAMYWYRQDPGQGLRLIYYSQIVNDFQKGDIAEGYSVSREKKESFPLTVTSAQKNPTAFYLCASSISGTGVPGELFFGEGSRLTVL.

The CDR3 nucleotides read TGTGCCACCAGTGATTTGATTCAGGGCAATGAGCAGTTCTTC. This encodes CATSDLIQGNEQFF. The rearrangement links TRBV24-1 to TRBJ2-1; D may be TRBD1 (5 bases). Per germline, CDR1 KGHDR and CDR2 SFDVKD. Trimming took 0 bases from V and 6 from J, leaving 8 bases between them. The length of the CDR3 is 14 residues.

This chain joins TRBV24-1 and TRBJ2-7; 11 bases line up with TRBD2. Per germline, CDR1 KGHDR and CDR2 SFDVKD. V lost 0 bases, J lost 4 bases, and 4 bases stayed unmatched. The CDR3 has 16 amino acids. The CDR3 DNA sequence: TGTGCCACCAGTGATTTGGGTCCTAGCGGGAGGTACGAGCAGTACTTC. Amino acids: CATSDLGPSGRYEQYF.

The V and J genes are TRBV28 and TRBJ2-2; D possibly corresponds to TRBD1 (5 bases). This CDR3 contains 14 residues. V lost 8 bases to trimming and J lost 2 bases, with 12 bases between them. Germline V CDR1 and CDR2: MDHEN, SYDVKM. CDR3 DNA sequence: TGTGCCAGCCACCTTGGGGCCAACACCGGGGAGCTGTTTTTT. Translation: CASHLGANTGELFF.